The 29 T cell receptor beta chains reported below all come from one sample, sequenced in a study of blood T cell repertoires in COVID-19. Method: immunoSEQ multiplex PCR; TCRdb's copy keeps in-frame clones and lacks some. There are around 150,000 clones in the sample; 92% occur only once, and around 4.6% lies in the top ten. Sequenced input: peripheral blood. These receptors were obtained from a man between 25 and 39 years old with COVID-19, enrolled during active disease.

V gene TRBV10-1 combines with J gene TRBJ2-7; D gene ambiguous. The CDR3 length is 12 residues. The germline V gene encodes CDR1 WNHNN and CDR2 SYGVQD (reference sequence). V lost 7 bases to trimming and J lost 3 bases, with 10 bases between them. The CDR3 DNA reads TGCGCCAGCATAGTGTTAATCTACGAGCAGTACTTC. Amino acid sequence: CASIVLIYEQYF.

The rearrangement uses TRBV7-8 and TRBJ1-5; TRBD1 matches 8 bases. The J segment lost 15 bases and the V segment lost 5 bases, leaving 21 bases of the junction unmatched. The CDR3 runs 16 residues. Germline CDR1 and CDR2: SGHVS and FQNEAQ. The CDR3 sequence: CASSRRPTGTGERWHF. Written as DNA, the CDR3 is TGTGCCAGCAGCCGTCGGCCGACAGGGACAGGTGAGAGGTGGCATTTT.

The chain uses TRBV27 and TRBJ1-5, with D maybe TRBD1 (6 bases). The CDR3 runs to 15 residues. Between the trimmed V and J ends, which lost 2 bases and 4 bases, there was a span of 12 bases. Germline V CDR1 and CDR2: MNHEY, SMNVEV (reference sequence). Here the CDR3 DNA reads TGTGCCAGCAGTTTAGGACAGCACCCTAATCAGCCCCAGCATTTT. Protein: CASSLGQHPNQPQHF.

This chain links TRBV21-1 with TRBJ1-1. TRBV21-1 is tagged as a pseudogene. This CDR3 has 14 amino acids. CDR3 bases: TGTGCCAGCAGCAGTAACAGGGAGGGAACTGAAGCTTTCTTT. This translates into CASSSNREGTEAFF.

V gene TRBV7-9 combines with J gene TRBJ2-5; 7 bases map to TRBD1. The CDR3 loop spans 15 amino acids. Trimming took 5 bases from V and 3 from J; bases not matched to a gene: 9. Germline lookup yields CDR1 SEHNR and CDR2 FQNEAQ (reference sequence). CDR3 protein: CASSLPTGWEETQYF. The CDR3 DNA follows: TGTGCCAGCAGCCTACCGACAGGGTGGGAAGAGACCCAGTACTTC.

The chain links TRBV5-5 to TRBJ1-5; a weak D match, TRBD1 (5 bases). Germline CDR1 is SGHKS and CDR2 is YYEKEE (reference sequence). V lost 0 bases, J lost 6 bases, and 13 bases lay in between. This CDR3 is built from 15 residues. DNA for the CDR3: TGTGCCAGCAGCTTGGCATTGAGGGGAGGTCAGCCCCAGCATTTT. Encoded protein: CASSLALRGGQPQHF.

The CDR3 here is CASSNPPGSTEAFF. The CDR3 DNA reads as TGTGCCAGCAGTAACCCCCCAGGCTCCACTGAAGCTTTCTTT. The rearrangement joins TRBV6-5 to TRBJ1-1; no reliable D call. Germline CDR1 reads MNHEY; CDR2 reads SVGAGI. With 5 bases removed from V and 4 bases from J, the gap between germline ends came to 14 bases. The CDR3 totals 14 residues.

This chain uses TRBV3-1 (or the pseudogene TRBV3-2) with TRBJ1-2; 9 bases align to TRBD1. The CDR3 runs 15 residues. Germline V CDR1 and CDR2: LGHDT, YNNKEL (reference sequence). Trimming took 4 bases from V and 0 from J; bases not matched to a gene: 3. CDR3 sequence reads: CASSPRDRANYGYTF. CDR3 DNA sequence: TGTGCCAGCAGCCCTAGGGACAGGGCTAACTATGGCTACACCTTC.

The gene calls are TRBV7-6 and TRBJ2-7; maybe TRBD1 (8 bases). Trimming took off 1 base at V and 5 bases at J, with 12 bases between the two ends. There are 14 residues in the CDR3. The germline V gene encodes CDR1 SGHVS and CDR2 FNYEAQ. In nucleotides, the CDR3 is TGTGCCAGCAGCTTAGACAGGGGGGGGAACGAGCAGTACTTC. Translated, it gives CASSLDRGGNEQYF.

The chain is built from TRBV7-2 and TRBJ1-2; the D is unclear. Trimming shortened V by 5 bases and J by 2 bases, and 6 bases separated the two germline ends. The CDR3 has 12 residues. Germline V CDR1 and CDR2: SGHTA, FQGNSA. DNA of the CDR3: TGTGCCAGCAGCCTCCGGAACTATGGCTACACCTTC. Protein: CASSLRNYGYTF. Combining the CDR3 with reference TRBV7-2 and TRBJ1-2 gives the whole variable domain GAGVSQSPSNKVTEKGKDVELRCDPISGHTALYWYRQSLGQGLEFLIYFQGNSAPDKSGLPSDRFSAERTGGSVSTLTIQRTQQEDSAVYLCASSLRNYGYTFGSGTRLTVV.

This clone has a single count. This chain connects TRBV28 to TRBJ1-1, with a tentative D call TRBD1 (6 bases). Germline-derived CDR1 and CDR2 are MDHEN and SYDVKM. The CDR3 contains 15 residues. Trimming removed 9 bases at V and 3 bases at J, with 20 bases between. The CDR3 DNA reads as TGTGCCAGTTTTACACGAGGGGGTAGGGACACTGAAGCTTTCTTT. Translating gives CASFTRGGRDTEAFF.

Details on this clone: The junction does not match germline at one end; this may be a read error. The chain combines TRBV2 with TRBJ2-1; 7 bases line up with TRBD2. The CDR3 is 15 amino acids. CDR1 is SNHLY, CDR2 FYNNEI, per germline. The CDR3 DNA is TGTGCGAGCAGTCGGCTGAGCGGGACCTACAATGAGCAGTTCTTC. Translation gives CASSRLSGTYNEQFF.

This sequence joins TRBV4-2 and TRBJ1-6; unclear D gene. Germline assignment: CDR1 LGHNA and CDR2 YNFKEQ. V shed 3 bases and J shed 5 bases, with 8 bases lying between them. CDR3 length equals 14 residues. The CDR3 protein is CASSHDGDNSPLHF. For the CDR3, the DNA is TGTGCCAGCAGCCACGACGGGGATAATTCACCCCTCCACTTT.

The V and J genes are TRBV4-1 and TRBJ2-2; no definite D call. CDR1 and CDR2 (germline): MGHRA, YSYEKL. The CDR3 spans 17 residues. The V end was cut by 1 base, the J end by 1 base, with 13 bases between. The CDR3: CASSQGAPRLNTGELFF. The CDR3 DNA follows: TGCGCCAGCAGCCAAGGGGCTCCCAGATTGAACACCGGGGAGCTGTTTTTT.

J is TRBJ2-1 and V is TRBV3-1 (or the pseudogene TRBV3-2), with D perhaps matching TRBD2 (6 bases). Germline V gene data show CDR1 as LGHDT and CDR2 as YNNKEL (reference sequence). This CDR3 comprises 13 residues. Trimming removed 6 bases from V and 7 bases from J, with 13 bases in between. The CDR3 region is CASRWAGSNEQFF. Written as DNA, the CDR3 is TGTGCCAGCAGGTGGGCGGGATCGAATGAGCAGTTCTTC.

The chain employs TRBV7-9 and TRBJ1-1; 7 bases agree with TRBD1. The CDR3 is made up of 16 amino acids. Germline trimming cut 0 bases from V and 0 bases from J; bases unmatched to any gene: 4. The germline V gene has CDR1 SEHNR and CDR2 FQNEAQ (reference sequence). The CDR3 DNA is TGTGCCAGCAGCTTAGCCCTGACAGGGTTGAACACTGAAGCTTTCTTT. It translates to CASSLALTGLNTEAFF. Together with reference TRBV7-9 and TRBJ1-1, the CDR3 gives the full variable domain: DTGVSQNPRHKITKRGQNVTFRCDPISEHNRLYWYRQTLGQGPEFLTYFQNEAQLEKSRLLSDRFSAERPKGSFSTLEIQRTEQGDSAMYLCASSLALTGLNTEAFFGQGTRLTVV.

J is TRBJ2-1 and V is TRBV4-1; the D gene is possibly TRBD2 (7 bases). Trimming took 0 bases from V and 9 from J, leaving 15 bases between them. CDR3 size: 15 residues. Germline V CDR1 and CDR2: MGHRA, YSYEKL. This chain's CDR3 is CASSQDPGEGLEQFF. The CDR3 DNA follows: TGCGCCAGCAGCCAAGATCCAGGGGAGGGGCTTGAGCAGTTCTTC.

CDR3 sequence (DNA): TGTGCCAGCAGTTTCTCCGTGTTCACAGATACGCAGTATTTT. This codes for CASSFSVFTDTQYF. The chain has TRBV27 and TRBJ2-3; D is undetermined. In germline, CDR1 is MNHEY, CDR2 SMNVEV (reference sequence). The CDR3 sequence is 14 residues long. V lost 3 bases to trimming and J lost 2 bases, with 9 bases between them.

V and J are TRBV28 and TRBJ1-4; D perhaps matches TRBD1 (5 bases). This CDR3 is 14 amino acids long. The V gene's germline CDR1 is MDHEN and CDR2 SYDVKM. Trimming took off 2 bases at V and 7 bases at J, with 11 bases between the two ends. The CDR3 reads CASSLRQGPEKLFF. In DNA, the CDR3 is TGTGCCAGCAGTTTAAGGCAGGGCCCTGAAAAACTGTTTTTT.

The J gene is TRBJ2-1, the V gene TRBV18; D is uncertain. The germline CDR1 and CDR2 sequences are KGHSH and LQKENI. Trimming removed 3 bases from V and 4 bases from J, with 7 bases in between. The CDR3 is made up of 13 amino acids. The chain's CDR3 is CASSPADYNEQFF. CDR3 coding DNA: TGTGCCAGCTCACCGGCGGATTACAATGAGCAGTTCTTC.

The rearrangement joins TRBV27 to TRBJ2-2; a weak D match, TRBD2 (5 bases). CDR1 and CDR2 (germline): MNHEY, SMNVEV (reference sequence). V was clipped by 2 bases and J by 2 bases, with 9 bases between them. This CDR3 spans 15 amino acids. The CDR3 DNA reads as TGTGCCAGCAGTTTAAGGCGGACTAACACCGGGGAGCTGTTTTTT. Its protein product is CASSLRRTNTGELFF.

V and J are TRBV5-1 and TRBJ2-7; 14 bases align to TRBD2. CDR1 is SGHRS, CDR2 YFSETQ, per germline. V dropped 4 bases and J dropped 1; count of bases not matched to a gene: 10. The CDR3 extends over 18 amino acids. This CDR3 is CASSMGNRLAGGSYEQYF. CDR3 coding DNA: TGCGCCAGCAGCATGGGGAATAGACTAGCGGGAGGGTCCTACGAGCAGTACTTC.

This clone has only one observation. CDR3 DNA: TGCGCCAGCAGCCAAGACGGGAGTTGGAATGAGCAGTTCTTC. As protein: CASSQDGSWNEQFF. The rearrangement uses TRBV4-3 and TRBJ2-1; D is possibly TRBD2 (6 bases). Deletions cut 0 bases from V and 7 bases from J, with 10 bases between. The germline V gene has CDR1 LGHNA and CDR2 YSLEER. The CDR3 is made up of 14 amino acids.

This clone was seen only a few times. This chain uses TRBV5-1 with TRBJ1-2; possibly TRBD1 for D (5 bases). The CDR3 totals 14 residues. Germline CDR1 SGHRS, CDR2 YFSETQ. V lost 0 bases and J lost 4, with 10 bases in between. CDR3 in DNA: TGCGCCAGCAGCTTGGCGGGGGTCGGCTATGGCTACACCTTC. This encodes CASSLAGVGYGYTF.

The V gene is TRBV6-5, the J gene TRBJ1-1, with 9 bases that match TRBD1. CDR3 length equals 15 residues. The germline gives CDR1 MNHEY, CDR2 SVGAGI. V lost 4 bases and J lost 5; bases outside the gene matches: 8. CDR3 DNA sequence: TGTGCCAGCAGTTGGACAGGGGTGACCTGGACTGAAGCTTTCTTT. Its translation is CASSWTGVTWTEAFF.

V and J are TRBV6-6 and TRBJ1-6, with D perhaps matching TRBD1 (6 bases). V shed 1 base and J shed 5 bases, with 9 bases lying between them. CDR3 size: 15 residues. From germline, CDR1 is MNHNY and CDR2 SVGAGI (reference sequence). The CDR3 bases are TGTGCCAGCAGTTACTTGTCAGGGGATAATTCACCCCTCCACTTT. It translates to CASSYLSGDNSPLHF.

The CDR3 region has the DNA TGTGCCAGTAGTATAGCATCCGGGACAGAATACGAGCAGTACTTC. Amino acid sequence: CASSIASGTEYEQYF. The genes are TRBV19 and TRBJ2-7; 7 positions match TRBD1. Per germline, CDR1 LNHDA and CDR2 SQIVND (reference sequence). This CDR3 is 15 amino acids long. V was clipped by 1 base and J by 4 bases; unmatched bases: 7. The whole variable domain, filled in from reference TRBV19 and TRBJ2-7, reads DGGITQSPKYLFRKEGQNVTLSCEQNLNHDAMYWYRQDPGQGLRLIYYSQIVNDFQKGDIAEGYSVSREKKESFPLTVTSAQKNPTAFYLCASSIASGTEYEQYFGPGTRLTVT.

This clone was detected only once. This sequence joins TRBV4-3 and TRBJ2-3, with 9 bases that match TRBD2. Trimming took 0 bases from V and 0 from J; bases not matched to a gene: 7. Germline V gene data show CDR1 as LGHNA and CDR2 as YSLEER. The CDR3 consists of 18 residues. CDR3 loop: CASSQDRTSASSTDTQYF. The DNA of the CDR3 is TGCGCCAGCAGCCAAGATAGGACTAGCGCCTCTAGCACAGATACGCAGTATTTT.

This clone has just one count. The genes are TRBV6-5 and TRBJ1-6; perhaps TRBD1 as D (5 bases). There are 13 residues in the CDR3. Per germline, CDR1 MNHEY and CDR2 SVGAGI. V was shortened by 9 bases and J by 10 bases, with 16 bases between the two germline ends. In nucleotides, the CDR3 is TGTGCCAGTCACGGGACTTCGGTATCACCCCTCCACTTT. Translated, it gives CASHGTSVSPLHF.